These 23 T cell receptor beta chains originate from one sample sequenced in a study of T-cell memory formation after mild COVID-19. TCRdb passed the 5' RACE reads through MiXCR, listing each CDR3 protein once. The sample carries about 400,000 distinct CDR3 sequences, about a quarter recorded once. Specimen: PBMCs or a T cell subset sorted from them (not recorded which). The receptors originated from an adult woman who had mild COVID-19 (a few samples of this study predate the infection). Cell type and time point are not known.

This clonotype was observed a few times. V is TRBV4-1 and J is TRBJ2-2; 8 nucleotides agree with TRBD2. The CDR3 runs 16 residues. Per germline, CDR1 MGHRA and CDR2 YSYEKL. J lost 5 bases, V lost 2 bases, and 7 bases had no gene match. The CDR3 loop is CASSQPLAGLTGELFF. DNA of the CDR3: TGCGCCAGCAGCCAACCGTTAGCGGGGCTGACCGGGGAGCTGTTTTTT.

This clonotype was seen a handful of times. The rearrangement links TRBV18 to TRBJ1-1; D call uncertain. The CDR3 loop spans 16 amino acids. V was shortened by 3 bases and J by 0 bases, with 14 bases between the two germline ends. CDR1 and CDR2 (germline): KGHSH, LQKENI. CDR3 DNA: TGTGCCAGCTCACCTGTAGCGGACCTCATGAACACTGAAGCTTTCTTT. This translates into CASSPVADLMNTEAFF.

The chain has TRBV29-1 and TRBJ2-1; possibly TRBD2 for D (5 bases). This CDR3 spans 14 amino acids. The germline V and J ends were trimmed by 5 bases and 3 bases, with 14 bases remaining between them. The germline V gene encodes CDR1 SQVTM and CDR2 ANQGSEA. CDR3 sequence (DNA): TGCAGCGTTAGCTTTGGCGGGTACTACAATGAGCAGTTCTTC. As protein: CSVSFGGYYNEQFF.

The rearrangement links TRBV6-5 to TRBJ1-1; D is possibly TRBD1 (6 bases). The CDR3 spans 14 residues. With 7 bases removed from V and 4 bases from J, the gap between germline ends came to 16 bases. The germline V gene has CDR1 MNHEY and CDR2 SVGAGI. The CDR3 loop reads CASTLTGGGTEAFF. The CDR3 DNA sequence: TGTGCCAGCACCCTAACGGGAGGGGGCACTGAAGCTTTCTTT.

The chain combines TRBV29-1 with TRBJ2-7; TRBD1 aligns across 12 bases. Germline V gene sequence: CDR1 SQVTM, CDR2 ANQGSEA. After removal of 6 bases from V and 6 bases from J, the junction contained 6 bases not matched to a gene. The CDR3 length is 13 residues. The CDR3 nucleotides are TGCAGCGTATCCGGGACAGGGGGCTCCGAGCAGTACTTC. Translation gives CSVSGTGGSEQYF.

The chain combines TRBV2 with TRBJ1-1; TRBD1 matches 7 bases. V lost 8 bases, J lost 0 bases, and 3 bases stayed unmatched. From germline, CDR1 is SNHLY and CDR2 FYNNEI. The CDR3 has 13 residues. CDR3 bases: TGTGCCAGCCAAGGACAGGTGAACACTGAAGCTTTCTTT. As protein: CASQGQVNTEAFF.

This clonotype turned up a few times. V and J are TRBV7-2 and TRBJ2-5, with 7 bases matching TRBD1. This CDR3 is built from 17 residues. From germline, CDR1 is SGHTA and CDR2 FQGNSA. With V trimmed by 3 bases and J by 3 bases, 13 bases remained unmatched. CDR3 protein: CASSFWRGGVKKETQYF. In DNA form, the CDR3 reads TGTGCCAGCAGCTTCTGGAGAGGGGGCGTAAAAAAAGAGACCCAGTACTTC.

This clonotype was observed a few times. V and J are TRBV6-5 and TRBJ1-1; 8 positions match TRBD1. The ends lost 0 bases at V and 4 bases at J; junction bases unmatched: 1. CDR1 and CDR2 (germline): MNHEY, SVGAGI. The CDR3 sequence is 14 residues long. CDR3 coding DNA: TGTGCCAGCAGTTACTCGACAGGGGTCACTGAAGCTTTCTTT. This translates into CASSYSTGVTEAFF.

The rearrangement joins TRBV9 to TRBJ2-2, with D perhaps matching TRBD1 (5 bases). CDR1 and CDR2 from the germline V gene are SGDLS and YYNGEE. Trimming took off 4 bases at V and 1 base at J, with 14 bases between the two ends. The CDR3 spans 16 residues. CDR3 coding DNA: TGTGCCAGCAGCCCCCAGGCAGGGCTGAACACCGGGGAGCTGTTTTTT. Amino acid sequence: CASSPQAGLNTGELFF.

The chain combines TRBV29-1 with TRBJ1-1; no clear D gene. The V gene lost 5 bases and the J gene lost 0 bases, with 10 bases spanning the gap. CDR1 and CDR2 (germline): SQVTM, ANQGSEA. This CDR3 region has 13 residues. The CDR3 DNA reads TGCAGCGTTCGACCGGTCCTGAACACTGAAGCTTTCTTT. It translates to CSVRPVLNTEAFF.

The chain couples TRBV4-1 to TRBJ2-1, with 14 bases lining up with TRBD2. Germline CDR1 is MGHRA and CDR2 is YSYEKL. Losses at the gene ends were 1 base for V and 1 base for J; bases not matched to a gene: 6. The CDR3 is 19 amino acids. CDR3 DNA: TGCGCCAGCAGCCAAGTAGGGACTAGCGGGGGCCGGTCCTACAATGAGCAGTTCTTC. Protein product: CASSQVGTSGGRSYNEQFF.

The V and J genes are TRBV7-8 and TRBJ1-6; no firm D call. The germline CDR1 and CDR2 sequences are SGHVS and FQNEAQ. The CDR3 has 13 amino acids. V was cut by 5 bases and J by 6 bases, with 8 bases left in between. DNA of the CDR3: TGTGCCAGCAGCGCAGACCGTAATTCACCCCTCCACTTT. This translates into CASSADRNSPLHF.

The V call is TRBV13, the J call TRBJ1-1; 9 bases map to TRBD1. This CDR3 has 12 residues. V dropped 5 bases and J dropped 6; count of bases not matched to a gene: 1. Germline-derived CDR1 and CDR2 are PRHDT and FYEKMQ (reference sequence). The CDR3 reads CASSRTGAEAFF. The CDR3, as DNA: TGTGCCAGCAGCCGGACAGGGGCTGAAGCTTTCTTT.

The chain employs TRBV28 and TRBJ1-1; TRBD1 matches at 8 bases. V gave up 5 bases and J gave up 8 bases; unmatched junction bases: 10. Germline loops: CDR1 MDHEN, CDR2 SYDVKM. The CDR3 totals 14 residues. CDR3 nucleotides: TGTGCCAGCAGTCCAATCCCACGGGACAGGGAAGCTTTCTTT. Amino acid sequence: CASSPIPRDREAFF.

J is TRBJ2-1 and V is TRBV7-3; TRBD2 matches 10 bases. The CDR3 has 16 residues. CDR1 is SGHTA and CDR2 is FQGTGA in the germline V gene. V trimming: 1 base; J trimming: 10 bases; junction bases outside the gene matches: 10. CDR3 amino acids: CASSLSWVAGGREQFF. The DNA for the CDR3 is TGTGCCAGCAGCTTAAGTTGGGTAGCGGGAGGCCGAGAGCAGTTCTTC.

This clonotype was counted only a few times. This sequence joins TRBV27 and TRBJ1-2, with a possible D match to TRBD1 (6 bases). With 6 bases removed from V and 4 bases from J, the gap between germline ends came to 21 bases. The CDR3 runs 16 residues. Looked up from germline, CDR1 is MNHEY and CDR2 is SMNVEV (reference sequence). As DNA, the CDR3 is TGTGCCAGCAGAACAATTCCAGGGGCCGACCTCTATGGCTACACCTTC. As protein: CASRTIPGADLYGYTF.

Only a few counts were recorded for this clonotype. The chain links TRBV2 to TRBJ1-5; D uncertain. The CDR3 has 15 residues. CDR1 and CDR2 (germline): SNHLY, FYNNEI. Deletions cut 4 bases from V and 0 bases from J, with 10 bases between. The CDR3 here is CASSVSRYSNQPQHF. The CDR3 DNA is TGTGCCAGCAGTGTAAGCAGATATAGCAATCAGCCCCAGCATTTT.

This clonotype was counted ten times or more. The chain uses TRBV30 and TRBJ2-7; 9 bases match TRBD2. CDR1 is GTSNPN, CDR2 SVGIG, per germline (reference sequence). The CDR3 loop spans 18 amino acids. V shed 1 base, J shed 0 bases, and the junction held 13 bases outside the gene matches. The CDR3 coding sequence is TGTGCCTGGAGTGGATCCTCCCGTAGCGGGAGCGGCTCCTACGAGCAGTACTTC. This sequence encodes CAWSGSSRSGSGSYEQYF.

This clonotype appeared a few times. Germline is not matched at one junction end, which may reflect a read error. The genes are TRBV6-5 and TRBJ2-3; no clear D gene. The germline CDR1 and CDR2 sequences are MNHEY and SVGAGI. The CDR3 extends over 12 amino acids. CDR3 DNA sequence: TGTGCCAGCAAGGGCCACACAAATACGCAGTATTTT. Translated: CASKGHTNTQYF.

This clonotype was counted only a few times. The chain joins TRBV5-1 to TRBJ2-5; 9 nucleotides match TRBD2. Looked up from germline, CDR1 is SGHRS and CDR2 is YFSETQ. The CDR3 spans 16 residues. V gave up 4 bases and J gave up 5 bases; unmatched junction bases: 12. CDR3 loop: CASSPISGSVGETQYF. CDR3 nucleotides: TGCGCCAGCAGCCCAATTAGCGGGAGCGTTGGGGAGACCCAGTACTTC.

The chain recombines TRBV19 with TRBJ1-1, with D perhaps TRBD1 (6 bases). V shed 10 bases and J shed 4 bases, with 19 bases lying between them. Germline CDR1 LNHDA, CDR2 SQIVND (reference sequence). This CDR3 is 14 amino acids long. This CDR3 is CATQNLGGSTEAFF. CDR3 in DNA: TGTGCCACTCAAAATCTAGGGGGGTCCACTGAAGCTTTCTTT.

This chain joins TRBV7-8 and TRBJ1-2; 10 bases are shared with TRBD1. Germline values: CDR1 SGHVS, CDR2 FQNEAQ. The CDR3 covers 16 residues. The ends lost 4 bases at V and 3 bases at J; junction bases unmatched: 8. CDR3 DNA sequence: TGTGCCAGCAGCTCCGGGACAGGGGTTGGGGACTATGGCTACACCTTC. Encoded protein: CASSSGTGVGDYGYTF.

This clonotype was seen repeatedly, ten times or more. The chain is built from TRBV20-1 and TRBJ1-1; a possible D gene is TRBD1 (6 bases). Trimming stripped 6 bases from V and 5 bases from J, with 19 bases between. Germline V CDR1 and CDR2: DFQATT, SNEGSKA (reference sequence). This CDR3 has 14 amino acids. In DNA form, the CDR3 reads TGCAGTGCGGATAAAGGGGGGGCGGATACTGAAGCTTTCTTT. This codes for CSADKGGADTEAFF.